These T cell receptor beta chains were read from a single sample in a study of PD-L1 blockade in urothelial cancer. Measured with immunoSEQ multiplex PCR; TCRdb has only the in-frame clones, and not every one. The data contain 85,000 to 90,000 clones, 89% of them singletons. The sequencing used PBMCs, collected around atezolizumab (anti-PD-L1) treatment. Every receptor here comes from an elderly woman with urothelial cancer. Each CDR3 is given with its conserved first and last residue. D genes are given only for firm matches. Clone size is shown for a subset of rows, as once, few, many or a class of expanded clone.

CDR3nt | CDR3aa | d_gene | j_gene | v_gene | abundance
TGTGCCAGCAGCGCCTCGGGGGGCTCCCACTCTGGAAACACCATATATTTT | CASSASGGSHSGNTIYF | . | TRBJ1-3 | TRBV9 | .
TGTGCCAGCAGCGTCTTGACTAGCAGGGATGAGCAGTTCTTC | CASSVLTSRDEQFF | TRBD2 | TRBJ2-1 | TRBV9 | .
TGCGCCAGCAGCGGGTCCTCGGGGGTATCAGGAAACACCATATATTTT | CASSGSSGVSGNTIYF | . | TRBJ1-3 | TRBV5-1 | once
TGTGCCAGCAGCCAATCCGGGACTAGTAAGTTCTTC | CASSQSGTSKFF | TRBD2 | TRBJ2-1 | TRBV4-2 | once
TGCGCCAGCAGCCAACAGGGTCGTGGGCTTGTGGAGACCCAGTACTTC | CASSQQGRGLVETQYF | . | TRBJ2-5 | TRBV5-1 | .
TGTGCCACCAGCAGAGATCGGAACAGGAACACTGAAGCTTTCTTT | CATSRDRNRNTEAFF | . | TRBJ1-1 | TRBV15 | .
TGTGCCAGCAGCTTCGAAGGACAACGGAGCTCTGGAAACACCATATATTTT | CASSFEGQRSSGNTIYF | . | TRBJ1-3 | TRBV5-5 | few
TGTGCCAGTAGTATTCGTGCGGGGCCGAGCACCGGGGAGCTGTTTTTT | CASSIRAGPSTGELFF | . | TRBJ2-2 | TRBV19 | .
TGTGCCAGCAGCAAGTACGGGGGGACTATCGTCACAGATACGCAGTATTTT | CASSKYGGTIVTDTQYF | TRBD2 | TRBJ2-3 | TRBV9 | .
TGTGCCAGCAGTTTAGACGGGGGAAGGGGCAATCAGCCCCAGCATTTT | CASSLDGGRGNQPQHF | . | TRBJ1-5 | TRBV27 | many
TGTGCCAGCAGCGGGACTCCCACTGAAGCTTTCTTT | CASSGTPTEAFF | . | TRBJ1-1 | TRBV28 | .
TGTGCCAGTAGTATAAATGGGGCTTTGAACACTGAAGCTTTCTTT | CASSINGALNTEAFF | . | TRBJ1-1 | TRBV19 | few
TGTGCCAGCAGCGTATCAGGGCAGAACACTGAAGCTTTCTTT | CASSVSGQNTEAFF | . | TRBJ1-1 | TRBV9 | once
TGCAGCGTTATCAGGGGTGGCACTGAAGCTTTCTTT | CSVIRGGTEAFF | . | TRBJ1-1 | TRBV29-1 | few
TGCGCCAGCAGCCAAGAATGGACGGGGTTGGGAAACATTCAGTACTTC | CASSQEWTGLGNIQYF | . | TRBJ2-4 | TRBV4-1 | .
TGTGCCAGCAGCTTCGGACAACTTCAAGAGACCCAGTACTTC | CASSFGQLQETQYF | . | TRBJ2-5 | TRBV5-6 | .
TGTGCCAGCAGCGTTCGGGGACTAGCGGAGCAGTTCTTC | CASSVRGLAEQFF | TRBD2 | TRBJ2-1 | TRBV9 | .
TGCGCCAGCAGTGACGGTGGGGGCGTTGGTGGTAATGCTGAAGCTTTCTTT | CASSDGGGVGGNAEAFF | . | TRBJ1-1 | TRBV10-1 | .
TGTGCCAGCAGTGACTCGACAGGGAGCCCCTACGAGCAGTACTTC | CASSDSTGSPYEQYF | TRBD1 | TRBJ2-7 | TRBV6-5 | .
TGTGCCTGGAGTGAGCGATCTAGCAATCAGCCCCAGCATTTT | CAWSERSSNQPQHF | . | TRBJ1-5 | TRBV30 | .
TGTGCCAGCAGTCCGGACAGGGGGATTGGAAACACCATATATTTT | CASSPDRGIGNTIYF | TRBD1 | TRBJ1-3 | TRBV28 | .
TGTGCCTGGAGTGTAGGAAGACAGGTAGTACATGGCTACACCTTC | CAWSVGRQVVHGYTF | . | TRBJ1-2 | TRBV30 | .
TGTGCCAGCAGCCTCGGGACAGGCCTTAGCAATCAGCCCCAGCATTTT | CASSLGTGLSNQPQHF | TRBD1 | TRBJ1-5 | TRBV28 | .
TGTGCCAGCAGCCTAGGGACTAGCGGGACCTACAATGAGCAGTTCTTC | CASSLGTSGTYNEQFF | TRBD2 | TRBJ2-1 | TRBV5-4 | .
TGTGCCAGCAGCTTAGCGACAGGGGACACAGATACGCAGTATTTT | CASSLATGDTDTQYF | TRBD1 | TRBJ2-3 | TRBV7-9 | .
TGTGCCAGTAGTCCCCGGACTAGCGGTTACAATGAGCAGTTCTTC | CASSPRTSGYNEQFF | TRBD2 | TRBJ2-1 | TRBV19 | .
TGTGCCACAGCAGGGGAATTTGCTGGAAACACCATATATTTT | CATAGEFAGNTIYF | . | TRBJ1-3 | TRBV2 | .
TGTGCCTGGAGTTCACGACAGGGCGGTGGACGGCGTGAAAAACTGTTTTTT | CAWSSRQGGGRREKLFF | TRBD1 | TRBJ1-4 | TRBV30 | .
TGCGCCAGCAGCTTGGGAGGGTTCGATGAAGCTTTCTTT | CASSLGGFDEAFF | . | TRBJ1-1 | TRBV5-1 | .
TGTGCCAGCTCACCCCAATCGGGGACAGGGAGGAATCAGCCCCAGCATTTT | CASSPQSGTGRNQPQHF | TRBD1 | TRBJ1-5 | TRBV18 | .
TGTGCCAGCAGTTATCGGACACCGAACACCGGGGAGCTGTTTTTT | CASSYRTPNTGELFF | . | TRBJ2-2 | TRBV6-5 | .
TGTGCCAGCAGCCCGGGATTCCAAGAGACCCAGTACTTC | CASSPGFQETQYF | . | TRBJ2-5 | TRBV6-1 | .
TGTGCCAGCTCACCACAGAGCTCCTACGAGCAGTACTTC | CASSPQSSYEQYF | . | TRBJ2-7 | TRBV18 | .
TGTGCCAGCAGCTGGGGCAGGAACACTGAAGCTTTCTTT | CASSWGRNTEAFF | . | TRBJ1-1 | TRBV5-8 | .
TGTGCCAGCAGTTCGACTAGATCCTACGAGCAGTACTTC | CASSSTRSYEQYF | . | TRBJ2-7 | TRBV7-6 | .
TGTGCCACTAAAAGTTCGGGACAGGGTGACACCGGGGAGCTGTTTTTT | CATKSSGQGDTGELFF | TRBD1 | TRBJ2-2 | TRBV19 | .
TGTGCCAGCAGTTACGACAGATCCTATGGCTACACCTTC | CASSYDRSYGYTF | . | TRBJ1-2 | TRBV6-5 | .
TGTGCCAGCAGCGGGAGGGGGAACACTGAAGCTTTCTTT | CASSGRGNTEAFF | . | TRBJ1-1 | TRBV9 | .
TGTGCCAGCAGGAGAATCGGACTACCCACAAACTATGGCTACACCTTC | CASRRIGLPTNYGYTF | . | TRBJ1-2 | TRBV27 | .
TGTGCCAGCAGGCAGACAGGGGGACATCAGCCCCAGCATTTT | CASRQTGGHQPQHF | TRBD1 | TRBJ1-5 | TRBV6-1 | .
TGTGCCAGCTCCCCGGGCGGGACAGGGATTAATCAGCCCCAGCATTTT | CASSPGGTGINQPQHF | TRBD1 | TRBJ1-5 | TRBV18 | .